Listed below are T cell receptor beta chains from one sample, sequenced in a study of T cells after yellow fever vaccination. Each CDR3 protein gets one entry after TCRdb re-called the 5' RACE reads with MiXCR. The sample yields 620,000 or so distinct CDR3 sequences, around a sixth seen once. The sequenced sample was PBMCs, obtained about 5 days after the first yellow fever vaccination. The receptors come from a man aged 18 to 29 who received the YFV17D yellow fever vaccine. CDR3s leave out the opening cysteine and the closing phenylalanine or tryptophan. Fields, in order: clone size, V gene, CDR3 protein. Only some rows state a clone size, as once, few, many or a class for expanded clones.

size: -
V: TRBV12-3/TRBV12-4
CDR3: ATSLLGTDTQY

size: -
V: TRBV20-1
CDR3: SARGQLRYTEAF

size: -
V: TRBV20-1
CDR3: SARGSRGQGSGEQY

size: few
V: TRBV20-1
CDR3: SALRETNEKLF

size: few
V: TRBV2
CDR3: ASGGDINSNQPQH

size: -
V: TRBV29-1
CDR3: SVDRAIQETQY

size: -
V: TRBV7-9
CDR3: ASSLVGTGVAF

size: few
V: TRBV29-1
CDR3: SVTGANTGELF

size: many
V: TRBV12-3/TRBV12-4
CDR3: ASRRQGMNTEAF

size: few
V: TRBV10-3
CDR3: AIRLAGGPGEQF

size: few
V: TRBV18
CDR3: ASSPGLKNEQY

size: few
V: TRBV4-1
CDR3: ASSQPLLPYRGTEAF

size: -
V: TRBV20-1
CDR3: SARVQGRVREKLF

size: -
V: TRBV7-2
CDR3: ASSLSTTVYNSPLH

size: -
V: TRBV20-1
CDR3: SAAPAGTQY

size: -
V: TRBV9
CDR3: ASSTPSGGPPYNEQF

size: few
V: TRBV12-3/TRBV12-4
CDR3: ASTGALGNQPQH

size: many
V: TRBV14
CDR3: ASSPAWGPQH

size: few
V: TRBV20-1
CDR3: SAMLLAGAYNEQF

size: -
V: TRBV7-3
CDR3: ASSPSPEDTQY

size: -
V: TRBV9
CDR3: ASSPVGGPYEQY

size: -
V: TRBV29-1
CDR3: SVQRNEQF

size: -
V: TRBV7-9
CDR3: ASSFELADNYEQY

size: few
V: TRBV6-4
CDR3: AFRTPGPRKVFNYGYT

size: -
V: TRBV7-9
CDR3: ASSLRTGTYEQY

size: many
V: TRBV7-8
CDR3: ASSWTGTEQF

size: many
V: TRBV5-1
CDR3: ASSPGGAADTQY

size: few
V: TRBV11-2
CDR3: ASSLDSRTEAF

size: -
V: TRBV10-2
CDR3: ASSVRLAGGGTDTQY

size: many
V: TRBV2
CDR3: ASGRGTGELF

size: -
V: TRBV28
CDR3: ASSFLVWDSPLH

size: -
V: TRBV6-5
CDR3: ASSYPAVSKNIQY

size: -
V: TRBV6-6
CDR3: ASSPYSGVEQF

size: -
V: TRBV3-1
CDR3: ASSQEGFAYNSPLH

size: -
V: TRBV5-1
CDR3: ASSAGQGASTDTQY

size: few
V: TRBV12-3/TRBV12-4
CDR3: ASSPPPGGSNQPQH

size: once
V: TRBV12-3/TRBV12-4
CDR3: ASRLSINDEQF

size: few
V: TRBV20-1
CDR3: SASESSYNEQF

size: -
V: TRBV5-1
CDR3: ASRAGQGAIATDTQY

size: few
V: TRBV11-2
CDR3: ASSPQISQPQH

size: -
V: TRBV20-1
CDR3: SAGGDTQY

size: few
V: TRBV20-1
CDR3: SAPNRRGRGTEAF

size: few
V: TRBV7-9
CDR3: ASSWSDRGGGYT

size: few
V: TRBV5-1
CDR3: ASSLLALYNEQF

size: few
V: TRBV6-1
CDR3: ASSPDRARPIQY

size: many
V: TRBV27
CDR3: ASSLSKWNEQY

size: many
V: TRBV6-6
CDR3: ASNQRDTGELF

size: -
V: TRBV20-1
CDR3: SARTTGEGGYT